This section outlines one T cell receptor beta chain sequence together with its context. Its antigen is unknown. This sample was included in a study of Ad26.COV2.S vaccination and SARS-CoV-2 variants. Study-level background: Once or twice, 56 days apart, Ad26.COV2.S was delivered intramuscularly.

As for treatment: some 19 received Ad26.COV2.S at low or high dose, single or two shots; roughly five received placebo; per-sample allocation not given. Specimen acquisition occurred on day 63 following the initial vaccine or placebo injection. Study findings and constraints: People who got the vaccine had more spike-specific TCR breadth than people who got placebo.

TCRdb's copy holds only in-frame clones and misses some; the assay was immunoSEQ multiplex PCR. The table records about half a million clones, 80% to 90% of them present only once. From germline, CDR1 is KGHSH and CDR2 LQKENI. J lost 7 bases, V lost 3 bases, and 5 bases had no gene match. The CDR3 has 14 amino acids. The chain joins TRBV18 to TRBJ1-2; 10 bases match TRBD1. This material consisted of peripheral blood, taken in a trial of Ad26.COV2.S vaccine versus placebo. The sequence came from a person between 18 and 65 years old who received the Ad26.COV2.S COVID-19 vaccine or a placebo. The CDR3 coding sequence is TGTGCCAGCTCACCGGGACAGGGGCCTTCTGGCTACACCTTC. It codes for CASSPGQGPSGYTF. Complete variable domain (other parts from reference TRBV18 and TRBJ1-2): NAGVMQNPRHLVRRRGQEARLRCSPMKGHSHVYWYRQLPEEGLKFMVYLQKENIIDESGMPKERFSAEFPKEGPSILRIQQVVRGDSAAYFCASSPGQGPSGYTFGSGTRLTVV.